This T cell receptor (beta chain) was identified in a study of radiation and T cells in renal cell carcinoma. Documented time point: baseline pretreatment blood. This sample's treatment: 15 Gy SBRT to primary tumor, nephrectomy 4 weeks later. Clear cell pathology was present in this patient's renal cell carcinoma. The germline V gene has CDR1 SEHNR and CDR2 FQNEAQ (reference sequence). This CDR3 spans 13 amino acids. Generated by immunoSEQ multiplex PCR, the TCRdb table keeps only in-frame clones and is missing some. The sample shows tens of thousands of clones, approximately 80% of them seen only once.

This TCR derives from a man between 60 and 75 years old with renal cell carcinoma. Sequenced here: blood, sampled from a patient whose treatment included radiotherapy and nephrectomy. The chain is built from TRBV7-9 and TRBJ1-1, with a tentative D call TRBD1 (5 bases). The DNA for the CDR3 is TGTGCTACGGGGGGACTTATGAACACTGAAGCTTTCTTT. As protein: CATGGLMNTEAFF.